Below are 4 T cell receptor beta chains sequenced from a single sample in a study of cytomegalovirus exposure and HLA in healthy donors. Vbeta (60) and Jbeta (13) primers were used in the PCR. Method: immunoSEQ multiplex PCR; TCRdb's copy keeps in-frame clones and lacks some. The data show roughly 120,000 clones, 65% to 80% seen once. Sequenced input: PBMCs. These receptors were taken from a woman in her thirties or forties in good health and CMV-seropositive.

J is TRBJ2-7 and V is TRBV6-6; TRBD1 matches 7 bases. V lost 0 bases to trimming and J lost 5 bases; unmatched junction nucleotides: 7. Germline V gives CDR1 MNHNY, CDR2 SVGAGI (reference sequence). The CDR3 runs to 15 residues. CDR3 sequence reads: CASSYSRQGTHEQYF. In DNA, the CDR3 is TGTGCCAGCAGTTACTCGAGACAGGGTACCCACGAGCAGTACTTC.

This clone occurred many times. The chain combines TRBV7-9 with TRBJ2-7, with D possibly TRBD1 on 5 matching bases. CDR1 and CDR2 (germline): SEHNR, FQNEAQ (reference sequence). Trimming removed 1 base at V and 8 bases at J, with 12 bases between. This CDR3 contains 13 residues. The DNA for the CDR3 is TGTGCCAGCAGCTTAGATCAGGGCCGCAAGCAGTACTTC. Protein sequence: CASSLDQGRKQYF.

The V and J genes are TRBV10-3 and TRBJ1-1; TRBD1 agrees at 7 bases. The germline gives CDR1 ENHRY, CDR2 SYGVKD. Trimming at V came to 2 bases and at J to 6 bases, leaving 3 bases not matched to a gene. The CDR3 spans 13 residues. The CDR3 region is CAISEGTGAEAFF. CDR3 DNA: TGTGCCATCAGTGAGGGAACAGGGGCTGAAGCTTTCTTT.

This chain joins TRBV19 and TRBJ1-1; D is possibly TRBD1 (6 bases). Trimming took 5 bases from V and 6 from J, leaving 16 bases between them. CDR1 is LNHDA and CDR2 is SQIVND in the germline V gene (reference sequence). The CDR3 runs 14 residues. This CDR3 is CASSATTGRAEAFF. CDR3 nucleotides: TGTGCCAGTAGTGCCACTACAGGGCGGGCTGAAGCTTTCTTT.